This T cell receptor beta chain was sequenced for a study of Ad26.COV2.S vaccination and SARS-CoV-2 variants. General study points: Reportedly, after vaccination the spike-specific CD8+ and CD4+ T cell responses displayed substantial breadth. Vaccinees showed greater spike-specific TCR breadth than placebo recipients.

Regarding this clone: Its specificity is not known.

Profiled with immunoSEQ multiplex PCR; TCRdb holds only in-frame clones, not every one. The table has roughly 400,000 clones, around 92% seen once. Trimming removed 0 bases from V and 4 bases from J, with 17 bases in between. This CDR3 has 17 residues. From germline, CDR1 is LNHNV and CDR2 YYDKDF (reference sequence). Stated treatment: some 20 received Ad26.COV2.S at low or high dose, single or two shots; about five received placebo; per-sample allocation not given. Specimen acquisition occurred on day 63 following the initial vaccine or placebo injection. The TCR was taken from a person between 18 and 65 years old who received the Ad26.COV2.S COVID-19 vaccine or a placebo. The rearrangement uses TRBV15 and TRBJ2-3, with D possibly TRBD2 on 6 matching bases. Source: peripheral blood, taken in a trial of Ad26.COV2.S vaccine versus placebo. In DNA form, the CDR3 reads TGTGCCACCAGCAGAGATTTGGCTAGCGCTACATCAGATACGCAGTATTTT. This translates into CATSRDLASATSDTQYF.